The 15 T cell receptor beta chains below were found in one sample sequenced in a study of T cells in Graves' hyperthyroidism and ophthalmopathy (dated by TCRdb to about 2019). Library creation used multiplex PCR. The sample was run on an Illumina HiSeq 2000. Amplification of TCR beta CDR3 regions was carried out from RNA transcripts. The first round of RT-PCR for the TCR CDR3 was performed with the HTBI primer set and the Qiagen OneStep RT-PCR kit. The raw public reads went through TCRdb reprocessing: fastp at Q25, MiXCR clone calling, in-frame beta chains kept. Entries are consolidated by CDR3 protein sequence, retaining the most common genes and DNA. The sample data list 350,000 or so distinct CDR3 sequences, and 15% to 20% of these were observed just once. Approximately 33% of the sample is taken by the ten largest. The sequencing input was blood. These receptors originate from a woman younger than 45 with Graves' hyperthyroidism that later progressed to Graves' ophthalmopathy.

V is TRBV5-1 and J is TRBJ1-2; D remains unclear. The V gene's germline CDR1 is SGHRS and CDR2 YFSETQ. The CDR3 has 16 residues. V lost 4 bases to trimming and J lost 5 bases, with 21 bases between them. The CDR3 is CASSVVGSGYGYGYTF. The DNA for the CDR3 is TGCGCCAGCAGCGTCGTAGGGTCGGGGTATGGTTATGGCTACACCTTC.

In this sample, this clonotype turned up many times. The genes are TRBV28 and TRBJ2-7; unclear D gene. Germline V CDR1 and CDR2: MDHEN, SYDVKM. The V and J ends lost 3 bases and 0 bases respectively, with 9 bases between them. The CDR3 contains 14 residues. CDR3 nucleotide sequence: TGTGCCAGCAGTTTTGTGGGTTCCTCCTACGAGCAGTACTTC. Its protein product is CASSFVGSSYEQYF.

For the CDR3, the DNA is TGCAGCGTTGACAGAGATCAGGCCAGGGAAGCTTTCTTT. Protein: CSVDRDQAREAFF. V usage is TRBV29-1 and J usage is TRBJ1-1; D remains ambiguous. With 3 bases removed from V and 8 bases from J, the gap between germline ends came to 16 bases. Per the germline V gene, CDR1 is SQVTM and CDR2 is ANQGSEA. The CDR3 contains 13 residues.

For the CDR3, the DNA is TGTGCCAGCAGCACGGGGGACAGGAGGAACACTGAAGCTTTCTTT. Translation: CASSTGDRRNTEAFF. The chain carries TRBV2 and TRBJ1-1; TRBD1 matches 8 bases. Looked up from germline, CDR1 is SNHLY and CDR2 is FYNNEI. The CDR3 is made up of 15 amino acids. V lost 6 bases to trimming and J lost 1 base; unmatched junction nucleotides: 7. Full variable domain (outside the CDR3, taken from reference TRBV2 and TRBJ1-1): EPEVTQTPSHQVTQMGQEVILRCVPISNHLYFYWYRQILGQKVEFLVSFYNNEISEKSEIFDDQFSVERPDGSNFTLKIRSTKLEDSAMYFCASSTGDRRNTEAFFGQGTRLTVV.

This clonotype was observed many times. V gene TRBV6-1 combines with J gene TRBJ1-6, with a possible D match to TRBD1 (6 bases). Between the trimmed V and J ends, which lost 8 bases and 9 bases, there was a span of 17 bases. The CDR3 has 14 amino acids. CDR1 is MNHNS, CDR2 SASEGT, per germline. This CDR3 is CASSMGALGSPLHF. Written as DNA, the CDR3 is TGTGCCAGCTCAATGGGGGCTCTGGGTTCACCCCTCCACTTT.

This clonotype was found many times. The V and J genes are TRBV15 and TRBJ2-4; TRBD2 matches 7 bases. Trimming cost V 5 bases and J 10 bases; bases outside gene matches: 5. This CDR3 is built from 12 residues. The germline V gene encodes CDR1 LNHNV and CDR2 YYDKDF (reference sequence). The CDR3 loop is CATSPGGTIQYF. In DNA, the CDR3 is TGTGCCACCAGCCCGGGGGGAACTATTCAGTACTTC.

The CDR3 DNA sequence: TGTGCCAGCAGCCAAAAAATTGACAGGGGGAAGACAGATACGCAGTATTTT. It encodes CASSQKIDRGKTDTQYF. This chain links TRBV3-1 with TRBJ2-3, with TRBD1 matching 9 bases. Germline assignment: CDR1 LGHDT and CDR2 YNNKEL (reference sequence). The V segment lost 2 bases and the J segment 3 bases; nucleotides outside the gene matches: 9. This CDR3 has 17 residues.

This clonotype came up many times. The chain joins TRBV5-1 to TRBJ1-1; D is possibly TRBD1 (5 bases). The CDR3 covers 14 residues. V lost 2 bases and J lost 4, with 12 bases in between. Looked up from germline, CDR1 is SGHRS and CDR2 is YFSETQ. CDR3 sequence: CASSFSAGFTEAFF. The CDR3, as DNA: TGCGCCAGCAGCTTTTCGGCAGGGTTCACTGAAGCTTTCTTT.

This clonotype was counted a single time. This chain links TRBV6-2 or TRBV6-3 with TRBJ2-3; the D gene is possibly TRBD2 (6 bases). The CDR3 has 15 amino acids. V was shortened by 0 bases and J by 8 bases, with 15 bases between the two germline ends. Germline V gene data show CDR1 as MNHEY and CDR2 as SVGEGT. The CDR3 loop reads CASSYSSKGRGTQYF. The CDR3 DNA sequence: TGTGCCAGCAGTTACTCGTCTAAAGGGCGGGGTACGCAGTATTTT.

Ten or more counts support this clonotype. This sequence joins TRBV27 and TRBJ1-2, with a weak D call TRBD1 (6 bases). The germline gives CDR1 MNHEY, CDR2 SMNVEV (reference sequence). The CDR3 spans 15 residues. V lost 1 base and J 4 bases, leaving 13 bases between the germline ends. The CDR3 is CASSLLGGNVYGYTF. CDR3 nucleotides: TGTGCCAGCAGTTTATTGGGGGGCAACGTCTATGGCTACACCTTC.

This clonotype was recorded a few times. The CDR3 sequence is CASQRARTDTQYF. CDR3 sequence (DNA): TGTGCCAGCCAGCGGGCCAGGACAGATACGCAGTATTTT. This chain links TRBV6-2 or TRBV6-3 with TRBJ2-3; a weak D match, TRBD2 (6 bases). The V and J ends lost 8 bases and 3 bases respectively, with 12 bases between them. Germline lookup yields CDR1 MNHEY and CDR2 SVGEGT. CDR3 length: 13 amino acids.

In its sample, this clonotype was seen many times. J is TRBJ1-5 and V is TRBV20-1; a possible D gene is TRBD1 (6 bases). This CDR3 is 13 amino acids long. Per the germline V gene, CDR1 is DFQATT and CDR2 is SNEGSKA (reference sequence). The CDR3, as DNA: TGCAGCATGGCAGGGGAGAGGGATCAGCCCCAGCATTTT. Residues: CSMAGERDQPQHF.

This clonotype came up many times. This chain connects TRBV6-2 or TRBV6-3 to TRBJ2-7; D is unresolved. The CDR3 totals 16 residues. Germline values: CDR1 MNHEY, CDR2 SVGEGT. Deletions cut 5 bases from V and 0 bases from J, with 17 bases between. The CDR3 DNA is TGTGCCAGCAGTCCTGCTAGTCGTAGGAGCTCCTACGAGCAGTACTTC. Translating it yields CASSPASRRSSYEQYF.

This clonotype was observed a few times. V gene TRBV27 combines with J gene TRBJ2-7, with D unresolved. The CDR3 consists of 14 residues. V lost 4 bases and J 0 bases, leaving 10 bases between the germline ends. Germline CDR1 reads MNHEY; CDR2 reads SMNVEV (reference sequence). The CDR3 nucleotides read TGTGCCAGCAGTTCAATACCAGACTCCTACGAGCAGTACTTC. This gives the protein CASSSIPDSYEQYF.

This sequence joins TRBV2 and TRBJ2-1; D tentatively fits TRBD1 or TRBD2 (6 bases each). Trimming left V 0 bases short and J 7 bases short, with 13 bases between. The length of the CDR3 is 15 residues. Germline CDR1 and CDR2: SNHLY and FYNNEI. CDR3 residues: CASSEAGGQGNEQFF. The CDR3 region has the DNA TGTGCCAGCAGTGAAGCGGGGGGCCAGGGAAATGAGCAGTTCTTC.